This T cell receptor beta chain was retrieved from a study of cytomegalovirus exposure and HLA in healthy donors. On the study more broadly: Earlier findings included some 100 million unique TCR beta sequences obtained from 150 million to 200 million T cells. General study findings and limits: A later analysis revealed that TCR association rates differed between HLA loci, peaking at DRB1 and bottoming out at HLA-C.

Losses at the gene ends were 1 base for V and 10 bases for J; bases not matched to a gene: 4. The CDR3 spans 14 residues. Germline-derived CDR1 and CDR2 are GTSNPN and SVGIG (reference sequence). Healthy bone marrow donors made up the donors. Researchers ran the PCR with 60 Vbeta and 13 Jbeta primers. TCRdb's copy holds only in-frame clones and misses some; the assay was immunoSEQ multiplex PCR. The table shows roughly 250,000 clones, with 84% occurring only once. Comment on this clone: The antigen remains undetermined.

This clonotype was sampled from a woman between 40 and 50 years old in good health and CMV-seropositive. The sequencing input was PBMCs. The chain recombines TRBV30 with TRBJ1-6; 10 nucleotides match TRBD1. The CDR3, as DNA: TGTGCCTGGAGTGAGGGGACAGGGGAATCACCCCTCCACTTT. Its protein is CAWSEGTGESPLHF. The complete variable domain, with remaining parts taken from reference TRBV30 and TRBJ1-6, reads SQTIHQWPATLVQPVGSPLSLECTVEGTSNPNLYWYRQAAGRGLQLLFYSVGIGQISSEVPQNLSASRPQDRQFILSSKKLLLSDSGFYLCAWSEGTGESPLHFGNGTRLTVT.